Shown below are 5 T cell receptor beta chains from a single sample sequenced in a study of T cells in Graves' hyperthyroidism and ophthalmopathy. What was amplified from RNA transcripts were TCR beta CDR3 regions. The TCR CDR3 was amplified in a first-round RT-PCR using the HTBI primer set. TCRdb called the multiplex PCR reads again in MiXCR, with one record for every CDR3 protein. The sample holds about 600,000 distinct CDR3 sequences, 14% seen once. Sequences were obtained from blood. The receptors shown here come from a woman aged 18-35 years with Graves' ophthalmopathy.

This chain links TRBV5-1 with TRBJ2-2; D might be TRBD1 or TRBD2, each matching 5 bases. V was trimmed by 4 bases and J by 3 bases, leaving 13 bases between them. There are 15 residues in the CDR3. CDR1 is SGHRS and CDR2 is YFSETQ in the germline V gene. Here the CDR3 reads CASSILGPDTGELFF. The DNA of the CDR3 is TGCGCCAGCAGCATCCTGGGACCCGACACCGGGGAGCTGTTTTTT.

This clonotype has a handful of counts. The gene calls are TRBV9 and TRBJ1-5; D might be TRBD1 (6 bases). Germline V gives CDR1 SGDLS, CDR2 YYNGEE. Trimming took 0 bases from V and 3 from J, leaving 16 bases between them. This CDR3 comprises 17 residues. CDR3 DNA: TGTGCCAGCAGCGTAGAATCGAGACAGGTTTACAATCAGCCCCAGCATTTT. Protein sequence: CASSVESRQVYNQPQHF.

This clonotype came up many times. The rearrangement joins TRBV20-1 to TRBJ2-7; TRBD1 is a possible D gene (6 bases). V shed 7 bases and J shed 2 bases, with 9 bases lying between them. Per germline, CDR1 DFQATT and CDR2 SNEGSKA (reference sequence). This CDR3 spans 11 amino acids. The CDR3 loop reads CSGKGAYEQYF. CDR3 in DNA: TGCAGTGGTAAGGGGGCCTACGAGCAGTACTTC.

The DNA for the CDR3 is TGCAGCGTTGCCGGGAGCGGGTACACCGGGGAGCTGTTTTTT. It codes for CSVAGSGYTGELFF. The chain has TRBV29-1 and TRBJ2-2; perhaps TRBD2 as D (6 bases). This CDR3 is built from 14 residues. V was cut by 4 bases and J by 3 bases, with 12 bases left in between. Germline V gene sequence: CDR1 SQVTM, CDR2 ANQGSEA.

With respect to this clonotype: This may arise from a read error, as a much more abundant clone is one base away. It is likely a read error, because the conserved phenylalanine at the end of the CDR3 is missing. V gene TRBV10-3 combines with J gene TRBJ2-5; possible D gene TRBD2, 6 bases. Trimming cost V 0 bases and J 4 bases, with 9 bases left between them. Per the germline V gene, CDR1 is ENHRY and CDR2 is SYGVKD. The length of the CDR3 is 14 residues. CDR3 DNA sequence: TGTGCCATCAGTGAGTCGACTAGAAGAGAGACCCAGTACTCC. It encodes CAISESTRRETQYS.